The T cell receptor (beta chain) described here comes from a study of blood T cell repertoires in COVID-19. Looking at the study overall: PBMCs, B-cell-depleted T cells, or T cells provided the cDNA or gDNA that made up the material.

TCRdb's copy holds only in-frame clones and misses some; the assay was immunoSEQ multiplex PCR. The sample includes 250,000 or so clones, under 90% of them seen just once. The CDR3 runs 18 residues. Trimming shortened V by 3 bases and J by 5 bases, and 24 bases separated the two germline ends. Germline CDR1 is SGHNT and CDR2 is YYREEE (reference sequence). The gene calls are TRBV5-4 and TRBJ2-1; D is perhaps TRBD2 (6 bases). The sequenced sample was peripheral blood. This clonotype was sampled from a man aged 55 to 70 with acute or convalescent COVID-19. CDR3 DNA: TGTGCCAGCAGCTCCGATTGGATGGGGTCGGGAGTTAACAATGAGCAGTTCTTC. It yields the protein CASSSDWMGSGVNNEQFF. Full variable domain (remainder filled in from reference TRBV5-4 and TRBJ2-1): ETGVTQSPTHLIKTRGQQVTLRCSSQSGHNTVSWYQQALGQGPQFIFQYYREEENGRGNFPPRFSGLQFPNYSSELNVNALELDDSALYLCASSSDWMGSGVNNEQFFGPGTRLTVL.